The 4 T cell receptor beta chains below come from one sample, sequenced in a study of blood T cells in healthy people across ages. It was with a sample-barcoded 5' primer and a J-beta primer mix that a second PCR of roughly 6 to 12 cycles was run. From the 5' RACE reads, TCRdb called clonotypes with MiXCR, one entry per CDR3 protein. In the table there are 600,000 or so distinct CDR3 sequences, about 28% of which are singletons. Sequencing was carried out using blood. Receptors originate from a woman older than 75 in good health.

Notes on this clonotype: A read error may explain this, as a much larger clone is one base away. The chain links TRBV5-1 to TRBJ1-2; D is perhaps TRBD1 (5 bases). The CDR3 contains 13 residues. The germline gives CDR1 SGHRS, CDR2 YFSETQ. CDR3 in DNA: TGCGCCAGCAGCCGCAGGGATAACCATGGCTACACCTTC. Translation: CASSRRDNHGYTF.

There are a few counts of this clonotype. The V and J genes are TRBV7-3 and TRBJ2-7; no reliable D call. This CDR3 has 12 residues. The V and J ends lost 4 bases and 7 bases respectively, with 11 bases between them. Germline-derived CDR1 and CDR2 are SGHTA and FQGTGA. CDR3 sequence (DNA): TGTGCCAGCAGCTCGAACGGCAATGAGCAGTACTTC. Translating it yields CASSSNGNEQYF.

This clonotype was counted only a few times. The rearrangement links TRBV20-1 to TRBJ1-1, with 9 bases lining up with TRBD1. The CDR3 is made up of 14 amino acids. Trimming cost V 3 bases and J 5 bases; bases outside gene matches: 7. Germline CDR1 is DFQATT and CDR2 is SNEGSKA (reference sequence). The CDR3 DNA sequence: TGCAGTGCTAGTCCGGGACAGGGAACGACTGAAGCTTTCTTT. Its protein product is CSASPGQGTTEAFF.

The V and J genes are TRBV20-1 and TRBJ2-7; possibly TRBD2 for D (6 bases). Trimming cost V 7 bases and J 7 bases, with 32 bases left between them. Per the germline V gene, CDR1 is DFQATT and CDR2 is SNEGSKA (reference sequence). This CDR3 is 17 amino acids long. Here the CDR3 reads CSVSGGVEDSLSNEQYF. CDR3 nucleotide sequence: TGCAGTGTTTCAGGCGGGGTAGAGGATTCCCTAAGCAATGAGCAGTACTTC.